Below are 5 T cell receptor beta chains sequenced from a single sample in a study of spatial heterogeneity in lung cancer. TCRdb independently ran MiXCR on the 5' RACE reads; one entry per CDR3 protein. The sample yields about 36,000 distinct CDR3 sequences, 5.2% seen once. Documented time point: sample taken at primary tumor resection. Whole RNA, isolated from tumor, nontumor lung or frozen PBMC, was sequenced without prior sorting. Sequencing used PBMCs, obtained at surgery. The receptors were gathered from a female donor with early-stage non-small cell lung cancer.

The V gene is TRBV7-2, the J gene TRBJ2-3; 7 nucleotides match TRBD2. V was clipped by 5 bases and J by 6 bases; unmatched bases: 8. Germline V gives CDR1 SGHTA, CDR2 FQGNSA. This CDR3 contains 14 residues. The CDR3: CASSISSGGDTQYF. CDR3 coding DNA: TGTGCCAGCAGCATCTCTAGCGGAGGGGATACGCAGTATTTT.

This clonotype showed up just once. This may be a read error, as it is one base from a much larger clone. The V call is TRBV20-1, the J call TRBJ2-3, with 11 bases identical to TRBD2. The CDR3 consists of 14 residues. Germline V gives CDR1 DFQATT, CDR2 SNEGSKA (reference sequence). CDR3 residues: CGARVAGGPDTQYF. The CDR3 coding sequence is TGCGGTGCTAGGGTAGCGGGGGGGCCAGATACGCAGTATTTT.

V and J are TRBV5-5 and TRBJ2-1, with D unclear. CDR1 and CDR2 (germline): SGHKS, YYEKEE (reference sequence). V dropped 0 bases and J dropped 4 bases, with 14 bases sitting between them. The CDR3 spans 16 residues. The CDR3 here is CASSLARVVYYNEQFF. The CDR3 DNA reads TGTGCCAGCAGCTTGGCACGGGTCGTTTATTACAATGAGCAGTTCTTC. Full variable domain (rest looked up from reference TRBV5-5 and TRBJ2-1): DAGVTQSPTHLIKTRGQQVTLRCSPISGHKSVSWYQQVLGQGPQFIFQYYEKEERGRGNFPDRFSARQFPNYSSELNVNALLLGDSALYLCASSLARVVYYNEQFFGPGTRLTVL.

This clonotype was observed at least ten times. The chain has TRBV7-9 and TRBJ2-4; D possibly uses TRBD1 or TRBD2 (5 bases each). V dropped 1 base and J dropped 2 bases, with 12 bases sitting between them. Germline-derived CDR1 and CDR2 are SEHNR and FQNEAQ (reference sequence). This CDR3 has 16 amino acids. The CDR3 reads CASSLEGPLSKNIQYF. CDR3 nucleotide sequence: TGTGCCAGCAGCTTAGAGGGACCCCTATCCAAAAACATTCAGTACTTC.

The V call is TRBV24-1, the J call TRBJ2-5, with D perhaps matching TRBD1 (6 bases). This CDR3 has 15 amino acids. Trimming removed 2 bases at V and 5 bases at J, with 14 bases between. Per the germline V gene, CDR1 is KGHDR and CDR2 is SFDVKD. This chain's CDR3 is CATSDSRGSGETQYF. The CDR3 DNA reads TGTGCCACCAGTGATTCTAGGGGGTCGGGTGAGACCCAGTACTTC.